The rows below give T cell receptor beta chains drawn from one sample of a study of OX40 agonist ivuxolimab in advanced cancers. Clones were read by immunoSEQ multiplex PCR, and TCRdb kept only the in-frame ones, dropping some. The table records approximately 90,000 clones, under 85% of them present only once. The input for sequencing was CD4+ or CD8+ T cells sorted from blood, taken in a trial of the OX40 agonist ivuxolimab. These receptors came from an adult with an advanced solid tumor such as melanoma, head and neck, liver or kidney cancer. The CDR3 runs from the conserved cysteine through the conserved F or W. Fields, in order: D gene, J gene, V gene, clone size, CDR3 DNA, CDR3 protein. D genes are given only for firm matches. Not all rows give a size; the values are once, few, many and, for expanded clones, a class.

TRBD1	TRBJ2-7	TRBV28	NA	TGTGCCAGCAGTTTATCGACAGGGGGGCCGGACGAGCAGTACTTC	CASSLSTGGPDEQYF
NA	TRBJ1-5	TRBV10-3	NA	TGTGCCATCAGTGAGGGGGCAGGGAGGCAGCCCCAGCATTTT	CAISEGAGRQPQHF
NA	TRBJ1-2	TRBV18	NA	TGTGCCAGCTCACCGCAAACAGAGGCATTGGGCTACACCTTC	CASSPQTEALGYTF
NA	TRBJ2-7	TRBV5-1	NA	TGCGCCAGCAGCTCGGACTACGAGCAGTACTTC	CASSSDYEQYF
TRBD1	TRBJ2-7	TRBV5-3	NA	TGTGCCAGAAGGCGGGACAGGGGGCCCGATGAACACTACGAGCAGTACTTC	CARRRDRGPDEHYEQYF
NA	TRBJ2-5	TRBV27	NA	TGTGCCAGCAGTCCAGACGGGTCCCGGGAGACCCAGTACTTC	CASSPDGSRETQYF
TRBD2	TRBJ2-4	TRBV4-1	NA	TGCGCCAGCAGCCAGGGGGACATCGGGAGGGACATTCAGTACTTC	CASSQGDIGRDIQYF
NA	TRBJ2-2	TRBV28	once	TGTGCCAGCAGTTTTCAGACACGGACAGGGAGGGGCGGGGAGCTGTTTTTT	CASSFQTRTGRGGELFF
NA	TRBJ1-1	TRBV2	few	TGTGCCAGCAGTCGGAGGGCGAACACTGAAGCTTTCTTT	CASSRRANTEAFF
TRBD2	TRBJ2-6	TRBV28	NA	TGTGCCAGCAGTTTGACTAGCGGGATCTCTGGGGCCAACGTCCTGACTTTC	CASSLTSGISGANVLTF
TRBD1	TRBJ2-3	TRBV7-2	NA	TGTGCCAGCAGCCTGAACCAGGACAGGGCAGATACGCAGTATTTT	CASSLNQDRADTQYF